The TCR beta chain under discussion was sequenced for a study of shared clonotypes between healthy human individuals. Whole-study results and caveats: Investigators collected only blood, and repertoires in tissues likely differ. As a rule, naive subsets had a larger estimated richness than memory subsets.

For this clone: Its antigen is currently unknown.

Germline V lookup: CDR1 SGHVS, CDR2 FQNEAQ. The CDR3 has 17 residues. J was trimmed by 6 bases and V by 5 bases; bases with no gene match: 14. Clones were read by immunoSEQ multiplex PCR, and TCRdb kept only the in-frame ones, dropping some. There are some 1,600,000 clones in the sample; approximately 98% occur only once, and 0.45% lies in the top ten. Sequenced: naive CD4+ T cells sorted from blood. Subset defined: CD45RA+ positively selected. This TCR derives from a man aged 25 to 40 in good health. V and J are TRBV7-8 and TRBJ2-4, with 9 bases matching TRBD2. CDR3 in amino acids: CASSPGPLAGAGNIQYF. The CDR3 DNA is TGTGCCAGCAGCCCCGGCCCTTTAGCGGGGGCGGGAAACATTCAGTACTTC.